This is a list of T cell receptor beta chains from one sample in a study of T cells in Graves' hyperthyroidism and ophthalmopathy. TCRdb called the multiplex PCR reads again in MiXCR, with one record for every CDR3 protein. The table records approximately 740,000 distinct CDR3 sequences, less than 15% of them present only once. Sequenced input: blood. The receptors derive from a woman younger than 35 with Graves' hyperthyroidism. CDR3s include the opening cysteine and the closing phenylalanine or tryptophan.

v_call cdr3_aa
TRBV19 CASTRLVGDDGELFF
TRBV27 CASRRGRSTNTEAFF
TRBV5-8 CASSLEGRVVETQYF
TRBV7-2 CASSRTGKETQYF
TRBV19 CASTTGLGNEQFF
TRBV10-2 CASSETALNTGAFF
TRBV30 CAWRTDDWLRFSTDTQYF
TRBV27 CASSLGVASEQFF
TRBV6-1 CASSYNSGSPDTQYF
TRBV7-9 CASSSPGGLAGSYNEQFF
TRBV28 CASSGTTRSGANVLTF
TRBV2 CASTGRGHGSPLHF
TRBV20-1 CSVYDRGSGELFF
TRBV5-1 CASSLVAGGNYGYTF
TRBV5-1 CASSLAGTTAGELFF
TRBV14 CASSQVHRIYEQYF
TRBV24-1 CATFSRTRTEETQYF
TRBV27 CASSLVGRATSSGANVLTF
TRBV20-1 CSATSPSGTTDTQYF
TRBV2 CASRADGEQYF
TRBV20-1 CSAIRLAVGYEQYF
TRBV5-5 CASSLSDRRQSNTGELFF
TRBV24-1 CATSDLREGQETQYF
TRBV20-1 CSARITGTGWVTEAFF
TRBV5-5 CASSVTGTNEKLFF
TRBV6-2/TRBV6-3 CASSYRFRELFF
TRBV30 CAWIPGQLNTEAFF
TRBV24-1 CATSQAGYNEQFF
TRBV30 CAWRVLQGYPAGLSYNEQFF
TRBV29-1 CSGKEYNEQFF
TRBV28 CASGGSDRAQETQYF
TRBV7-9 CASSMTRGMGNTEAFF
TRBV20-1 CSAPGQDPKTQYF
TRBV28 CASSLSGYAGSPDTQYF
TRBV29-1 CSAGEGNQPQHF
TRBV7-2 CASSLVGLGGEGSNQPQHF
TRBV28 CASSYRDNSPLHF
TRBV27 CASSPIEGRGSSYEQYF
TRBV30 CAWKRVGQGSCEQYF
TRBV7-8 CANRRLAGGPGADTQYF
TRBV5-4 CASSLLLSVGTEAFF
TRBV15 CATSRTGTATYEQYF
TRBV24-1 CATSDPRKGNYNEQFF
TRBV6-1 CASTERNYNQETQYF
TRBV2 CASSAWTSGRAIKQYF
TRBV7-2 CASSSQGTGTLVYTF
TRBV6-1 CASRNMGSNTGAFF